The entry that follows covers one TCR beta chain sequence. Its antigen remains unidentified. The CDR3 is 14 residues long. Trimming took 2 bases from V and 5 from J, leaving 10 bases between them. CDR1 is MNHNY, CDR2 SVGAGI, per germline (reference sequence). This sample is part of a study of cytomegalovirus exposure and HLA in healthy donors. General study results and limits: For most TCR sequences rarity was the rule, although some public TCRs occurred in many donors. Reports credit the classifier with highly specific, highly sensitive diagnosis of cytomegalovirus status. First-cohort TCR clusters were later found to tend to co-occur in the 120 or so validation repertoires.

The donors were part of the validation cohort of roughly 110 subjects. That cohort was separate from the first cohort, which comprised fewer than 800 subjects. Only in-frame clones appear in the TCRdb table, and some are missing; sequencing was by immunoSEQ multiplex PCR. Of about 160,000 clones in the sample, 85% to 90% were seen once. The receptor was isolated from a man aged 18 to 35 in good health and CMV-seronegative. The V gene is TRBV6-6, the J gene TRBJ2-4; the D gene is possibly TRBD2 (6 bases). Material: PBMCs. In DNA, the CDR3 is TGTGCCAGCAGTTACAATGGCGGGGAAAACATTCAGTACTTC. Translated: CASSYNGGENIQYF.